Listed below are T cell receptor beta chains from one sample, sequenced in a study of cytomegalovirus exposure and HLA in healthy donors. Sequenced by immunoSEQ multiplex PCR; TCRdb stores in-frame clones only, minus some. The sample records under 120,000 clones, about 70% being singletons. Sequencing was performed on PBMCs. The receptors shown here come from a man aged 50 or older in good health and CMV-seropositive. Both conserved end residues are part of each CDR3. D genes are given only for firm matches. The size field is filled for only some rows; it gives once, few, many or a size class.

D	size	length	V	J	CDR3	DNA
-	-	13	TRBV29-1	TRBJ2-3	CSVRQAGTDTQYF	TGCAGCGTTAGACAGGCGGGCACAGATACGCAGTATTTT
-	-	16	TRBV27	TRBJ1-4	CASSPRQPATNEKLFF	TGTGCCAGCAGTCCGCGACAGCCTGCAACTAATGAAAAACTGTTTTTT
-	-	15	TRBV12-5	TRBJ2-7	CASALNRGLHYEQYF	TGTGCTAGTGCCTTAAACCGGGGACTTCACTACGAGCAGTACTTC
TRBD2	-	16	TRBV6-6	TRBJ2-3	CASSYGLAGDRDTQYF	TGTGCCAGCAGTTACGGGCTAGCGGGGGATCGAGATACGCAGTATTTT
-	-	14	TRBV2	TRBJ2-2	CASSGSWGTGELFF	TGTGCCAGCAGCGGGAGCTGGGGGACCGGGGAGCTGTTTTTT
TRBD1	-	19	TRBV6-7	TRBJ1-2	CASSYPFIFRDDRGHGYTF	TGTGCCAGCAGTTACCCCTTTATATTTAGGGACGACAGGGGGCATGGCTACACCTTC
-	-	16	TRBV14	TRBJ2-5	CASSQGLGGFQETQYF	TGTGCCAGCAGCCAGGGCCTAGGGGGTTTTCAAGAGACCCAGTACTTC
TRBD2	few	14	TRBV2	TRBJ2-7	CASSSSGRHFEQYF	TGTGCCAGCTCTTCTAGCGGGAGGCATTTCGAGCAGTACTTC
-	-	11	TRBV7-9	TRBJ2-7	CASSYSFEQYF	TGTGCCAGCAGCTATTCATTCGAGCAGTACTTC
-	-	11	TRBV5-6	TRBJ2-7	CASSVQGSQYF	TGTGCCAGCAGCGTACAGGGATCGCAGTACTTC
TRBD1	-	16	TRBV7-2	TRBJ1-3	CASSPFRQGTGNTIYF	TGTGCCAGCAGCCCCTTTAGACAGGGGACTGGAAACACCATATATTTT
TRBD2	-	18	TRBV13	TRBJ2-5	CASSLVNVAGVSQETQYF	TGTGCCAGCAGCTTAGTTAATGTAGCGGGAGTTTCCCAAGAGACCCAGTACTTC
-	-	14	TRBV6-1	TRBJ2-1	CASSPRPAANEQFF	TGTGCCAGCAGCCCCCGGCCTGCGGCCAATGAGCAGTTCTTC
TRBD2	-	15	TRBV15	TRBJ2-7	CATSRVRAGGYEQYF	TGTGCCACCAGCAGAGTTCGAGCGGGGGGTTACGAGCAGTACTTC
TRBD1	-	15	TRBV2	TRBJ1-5	CASRVTGTVNQPQHF	TGTGCCAGCAGGGTTACCGGGACAGTCAATCAGCCCCAGCATTTT